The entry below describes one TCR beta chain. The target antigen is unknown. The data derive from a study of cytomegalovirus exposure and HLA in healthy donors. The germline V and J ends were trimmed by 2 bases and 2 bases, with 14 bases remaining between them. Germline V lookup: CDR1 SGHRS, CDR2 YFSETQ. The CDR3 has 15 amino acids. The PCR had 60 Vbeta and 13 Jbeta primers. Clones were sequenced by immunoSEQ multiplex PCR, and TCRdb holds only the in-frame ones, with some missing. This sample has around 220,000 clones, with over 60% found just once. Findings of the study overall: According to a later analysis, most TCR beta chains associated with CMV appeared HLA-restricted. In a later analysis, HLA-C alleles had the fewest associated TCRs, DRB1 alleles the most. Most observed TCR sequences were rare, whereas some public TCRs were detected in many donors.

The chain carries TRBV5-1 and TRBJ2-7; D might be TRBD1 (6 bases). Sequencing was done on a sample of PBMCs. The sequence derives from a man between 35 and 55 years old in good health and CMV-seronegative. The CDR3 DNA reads TGCGCCAGCAGCTTCTCACAGGGAGCCCCCTACGAGCAGTACTTC. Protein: CASSFSQGAPYEQYF. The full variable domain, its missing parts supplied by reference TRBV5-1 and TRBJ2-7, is KAGVTQTPRYLIKTRGQQVTLSCSPISGHRSVSWYQQTPGQGLQFLFEYFSETQRNKGNFPGRFSGRQFSNSRSEMNVSTLELGDSALYLCASSFSQGAPYEQYFGPGTRLTVT.